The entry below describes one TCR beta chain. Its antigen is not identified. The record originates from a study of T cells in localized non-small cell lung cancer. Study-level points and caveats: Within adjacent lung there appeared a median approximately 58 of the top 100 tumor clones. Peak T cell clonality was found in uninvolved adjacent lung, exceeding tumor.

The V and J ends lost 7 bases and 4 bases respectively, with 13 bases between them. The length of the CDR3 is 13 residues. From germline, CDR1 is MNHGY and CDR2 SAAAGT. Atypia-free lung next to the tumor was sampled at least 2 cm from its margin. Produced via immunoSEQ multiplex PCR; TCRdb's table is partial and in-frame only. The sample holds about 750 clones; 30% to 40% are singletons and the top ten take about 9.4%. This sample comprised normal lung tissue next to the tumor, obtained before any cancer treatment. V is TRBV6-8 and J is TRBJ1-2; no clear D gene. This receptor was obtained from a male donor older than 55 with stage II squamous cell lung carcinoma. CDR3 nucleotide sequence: TGTGCCAGCACTAAGGACGGTTCCTATGGCTACACCTTC. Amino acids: CASTKDGSYGYTF.